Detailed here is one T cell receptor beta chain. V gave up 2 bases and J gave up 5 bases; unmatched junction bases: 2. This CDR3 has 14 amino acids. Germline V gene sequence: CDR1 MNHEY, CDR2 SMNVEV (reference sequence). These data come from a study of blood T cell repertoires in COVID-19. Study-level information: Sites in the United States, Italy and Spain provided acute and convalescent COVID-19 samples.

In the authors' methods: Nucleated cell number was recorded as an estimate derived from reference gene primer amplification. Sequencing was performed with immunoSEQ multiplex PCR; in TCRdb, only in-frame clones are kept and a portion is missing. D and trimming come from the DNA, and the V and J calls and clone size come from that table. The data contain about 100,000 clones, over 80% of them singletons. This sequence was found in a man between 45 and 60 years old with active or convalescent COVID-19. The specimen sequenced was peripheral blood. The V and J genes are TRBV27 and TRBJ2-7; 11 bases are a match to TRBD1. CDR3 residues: CASSLGTGGHEQYF. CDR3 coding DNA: TGTGCCAGCAGTTTAGGGACAGGGGGTCACGAGCAGTACTTC.